The present T cell receptor beta chain was sequenced within a study of cytomegalovirus exposure and HLA in healthy donors. Notes on the study in general: According to a subsequent analysis, TCR clusters from the first cohort were inclined to appear together in the 110 or so validation repertoires.

The table came from immunoSEQ multiplex PCR; TCRdb's copy has only in-frame clones and leaves some out. The sample carries tens of thousands of clones, 85% recorded once. Germline values: CDR1 SGHVS, CDR2 FNYEAQ. The CDR3 sequence is 17 residues long. V gave up 5 bases and J gave up 6 bases; unmatched junction bases: 12. This clone has a handful of counts. Its antigen is not known. The sequenced sample was PBMCs. This receptor was obtained from a man aged 18-30 years in good health and CMV-seropositive. The rearrangement joins TRBV7-6 to TRBJ2-2, with 10 positions matching TRBD2. CDR3 loop: CASSPPASGSVSGELFF. CDR3 DNA sequence: TGTGCCAGCAGCCCCCCGGCTAGCGGGAGTGTTTCCGGGGAGCTGTTTTTT.